This TCR beta chain was captured by sequencing in a study of cytomegalovirus exposure and HLA in healthy donors. General observations from the study: Trimming of TCR beta V- and J-genes showed a link, identified in a later analysis, to a missense DCLRE1C variant. A list of 150 to 200 TCR beta chains associated with cytomegalovirus was given. About 87% or about 30% of the time was how often most TCR beta V segments were productive, according to an earlier analysis. Clonal expansion, a later analysis showed, was greater in HLA-associated TCR beta chains than in equally common others.

About this clone: Its cognate antigen is unknown.

The PCR made use of 60 Vbeta and 13 Jbeta primers. Only in-frame clones appear in the TCRdb table, and some are missing; sequencing was by immunoSEQ multiplex PCR. The table includes about 210,000 clones, roughly 85% detected once. The receptor comes from a male donor in good health and CMV-seronegative. The sample comprised PBMCs.

DNA of the CDR3: TGTGCCAGCAGTGAGCGCACAGGGGGCTTTCCGGGGGCGTATAATTCACCCCTCCACTTT. Its translation: CASSERTGGFPGAYNSPLHF. The V gene is TRBV27, the J gene TRBJ1-6, with TRBD1 identical over 9 bases. The germline V gene encodes CDR1 MNHEY and CDR2 SMNVEV (reference sequence). The CDR3 runs to 20 residues. The junction had 18 bases not matched to a gene; V was cut back by 5 bases and J by 4 bases.